This T cell receptor (beta chain) was sequenced during a study of CD8+ T cells in alopecia areata. Study background: The study gave treated patients oral tofacitinib at 5 to 10 mg twice daily.

It was from alopecia areata patients that lesional scalp punch biopsies and peripheral blood were collected. Germline values: CDR1 MNHEY, CDR2 SVGAGI. CDR3 length: 15 amino acids. Trimming cost V 2 bases and J 5 bases, with 15 bases left between them. Reverse transcription of extracted RNA yielded cDNA, which provided the sequencing template. The repertoire was sequenced with immunoSEQ multiplex PCR; TCRdb's copy has only in-frame clones and lacks some. Altogether around 100,000 clones are present, about two fifths being singletons, with the ten largest covering roughly 1.3%. Sequenced input: CD4+ T cells sorted from blood. This receptor was taken from a human donor with alopecia areata. V and J are TRBV6-5 and TRBJ1-1; D is ambiguous. The CDR3 loop is CASSYAGGLGTEAFF. As DNA, the CDR3 is TGTGCCAGCAGTTACGCGGGCGGGTTGGGGACTGAAGCTTTCTTT.